A single sample gave rise to the 20 T cell receptor beta chains below, sequenced in a study of T cell changes during pregnancy in multiple sclerosis. Generated by immunoSEQ multiplex PCR, the TCRdb table keeps only in-frame clones and is missing some. Among tens of thousands of clones, around 90% were seen once, and the ten largest hold about 0.65%. Sequences were derived from CD4+ T cells from peripheral blood mononuclear cells, sampled before pregnancy. These receptor sequences come from a female donor with multiple sclerosis, enrolled in a pregnancy study.

The V and J genes are TRBV5-5 and TRBJ2-1; 9 positions match TRBD2. Germline V gene sequence: CDR1 SGHKS, CDR2 YYEKEE (reference sequence). This CDR3 is 16 amino acids long. Trimming at V came to 1 base and at J to 4 bases, leaving 6 bases not matched to a gene. CDR3 DNA sequence: TGTGCCAGCAGCTTGACCAGACTAGCGGTGTACAATGAGCAGTTCTTC. It encodes CASSLTRLAVYNEQFF.

V and J are TRBV2 and TRBJ1-1; 11 positions match TRBD1. The CDR3 loop spans 16 amino acids. The V segment lost 8 bases and the J segment 4 bases; nucleotides outside the gene matches: 12. From germline, CDR1 is SNHLY and CDR2 FYNNEI. This CDR3 reads CASVSGTGGGGTEAFF. The CDR3 nucleotides are TGTGCCAGCGTCTCCGGGACAGGGGGAGGGGGCACTGAAGCTTTCTTT. Drawing the rest from reference TRBV2 and TRBJ1-1, the complete variable domain is EPEVTQTPSHQVTQMGQEVILRCVPISNHLYFYWYRQILGQKVEFLVSFYNNEISEKSEIFDDQFSVERPDGSNFTLKIRSTKLEDSAMYFCASVSGTGGGGTEAFFGQGTRLTVV.

The chain carries TRBV13 and TRBJ2-1; 7 nucleotides agree with TRBD1. The CDR3 length is 15 residues. Germline lookup yields CDR1 PRHDT and CDR2 FYEKMQ (reference sequence). V shed 5 bases, J shed 2 bases, and the junction held 6 bases outside the gene matches. CDR3 amino acids: CASSLDRAAYNEQFF. Written as DNA, the CDR3 is TGTGCCAGCAGCCTCGACAGGGCGGCCTACAATGAGCAGTTCTTC.

The chain combines TRBV14 with TRBJ1-1; D not resolved. CDR1 and CDR2 from the germline V gene are SGHDN and FVKESK. The ends were cut back, 1 base at V and 1 base at J, with 4 bases in the middle. The CDR3 covers 13 residues. CDR3 nucleotide sequence: TGTGCCAGCAGCCAAGTTAAGAACACTGAAGCTTTCTTT. Translation: CASSQVKNTEAFF.

This clone occurred once. The chain couples TRBV28 to TRBJ2-5; 8 bases map to TRBD1. The CDR3 loop spans 14 amino acids. Germline assignment: CDR1 MDHEN and CDR2 SYDVKM. The ends lost 5 bases at V and 9 bases at J; junction bases unmatched: 11. The CDR3 reads CASSTIGTGEAQYF. The DNA for the CDR3 is TGTGCCAGCAGTACAATTGGGACAGGTGAAGCCCAGTACTTC.

The genes are TRBV5-1 and TRBJ2-2, with 10 bases identical to TRBD2. J was trimmed by 1 base and V by 4 bases; bases with no gene match: 4. The germline CDR1 and CDR2 sequences are SGHRS and YFSETQ. CDR3 size: 16 residues. CDR3 DNA: TGCGCCAGCAGCGGGCTAGCGGGGGTGAACACCGGGGAGCTGTTTTTT. Protein sequence: CASSGLAGVNTGELFF.

The table lists this clone with a few counts. This chain joins TRBV10-1 and TRBJ2-7; D may be TRBD2 (6 bases). This CDR3 comprises 15 residues. Trimming cost V 8 bases and J 3 bases, with 20 bases left between them. From germline, CDR1 is WNHNN and CDR2 SYGVQD (reference sequence). The CDR3 spells CASGSRDFSFYEQYF. The CDR3, as DNA: TGCGCCAGCGGTTCGCGGGACTTTTCCTTCTACGAGCAGTACTTC.

The chain uses TRBV28 and TRBJ2-5; 7 bases map to TRBD1. Germline-derived CDR1 and CDR2 are MDHEN and SYDVKM. The CDR3 is 16 residues long. Unmatched junction bases numbered 8, after V lost 2 bases and J lost 2 bases. CDR3 sequence (DNA): TGTGCCAGCAGTTTACACGCAGGGACAGCTCAAGAGACCCAGTACTTC. Translated: CASSLHAGTAQETQYF.

The J gene is TRBJ2-3, the V gene TRBV6-4; 9 bases match TRBD2. V gave up 6 bases and J gave up 1 base; unmatched junction bases: 8. This CDR3 region has 16 residues. Germline-derived CDR1 and CDR2 are MRHNA and SNTAGT. CDR3 protein: CASRLNPSGGTDTQYF. DNA of the CDR3: TGTGCCAGCAGACTAAATCCTAGCGGGGGCACAGATACGCAGTATTTT.

V and J are TRBV28 and TRBJ1-5; no clear D gene. Germline loops: CDR1 MDHEN, CDR2 SYDVKM. Trimming pared 8 bases from V and 7 bases from J, leaving 18 bases between. This CDR3 spans 14 amino acids. CDR3 residues: CASVGFAGGQPQHF. DNA for the CDR3: TGTGCCAGCGTAGGGTTCGCGGGCGGCCAGCCCCAGCATTTT.

The rearrangement uses TRBV7-8 and TRBJ2-4; 9 bases match TRBD1. The germline gives CDR1 SGHVS, CDR2 FQNEAQ. The CDR3 has 17 residues. Unmatched junction bases numbered 8, after V lost 5 bases and J lost 0 bases. As DNA, the CDR3 is TGTGCCAGCAGCGCTTACAGGGGGCCTTCAGCCAAAAACATTCAGTACTTC. Amino acid sequence: CASSAYRGPSAKNIQYF.

J is TRBJ1-1 and V is TRBV11-1; D is uncertain. CDR1 is SGHAT, CDR2 FQDESV, per germline (reference sequence). V was shortened by 2 bases and J by 1 base, with 5 bases between the two germline ends. CDR3 size: 13 residues. CDR3 in amino acids: CASSLSRNTEAFF. The CDR3 coding sequence is TGTGCCAGCAGCTTATCGAGGAACACTGAAGCTTTCTTT. Based on the CDR3 plus reference TRBV11-1 and TRBJ1-1, the full variable domain is EAEVAQSPRYKITEKSQAVAFWCDPISGHATLYWYRQILGQGPELLVQFQDESVVDDSQLPKDRFSAERLKGVDSTLKIQPAELGDSAMYLCASSLSRNTEAFFGQGTRLTVV.

Comments on this clone: At one of its ends the junction is not consistent with the germline gene, which may arise from a read error. The CDR3 DNA is TGTGCCAGCAGGTTATTAGGACAGGGCGGTGAAAAACTGTTTTTT. It yields the protein CASRLLGQGGEKLFF. V usage is TRBV28 and J usage is TRBJ1-4, with 8 bases lining up with TRBD1. CDR3 size: 15 residues. CDR1 and CDR2 from the germline V gene are MDHEN and SYDVKM.

This clone has only a few counts. The rearrangement uses TRBV27 and TRBJ2-7; 9 nucleotides line up with TRBD2. Germline CDR1 MNHEY, CDR2 SMNVEV (reference sequence). V lost 4 bases to trimming and J lost 4 bases; unmatched junction nucleotides: 8. The CDR3 has 15 amino acids. The CDR3 DNA follows: TGTGCCAGCAGTTCTAGTGCTAGCGGGGATTACGAGCAGTACTTC. It codes for CASSSSASGDYEQYF.

The chain joins TRBV4-2 to TRBJ2-3; D call uncertain. There are 14 residues in the CDR3. The V end was cut by 2 bases, the J end by 4 bases, with 10 bases between. Germline V lookup: CDR1 LGHNA, CDR2 YNFKEQ. This CDR3 is CASSQRHEADTQYF. The CDR3 DNA sequence: TGTGCCAGCAGCCAACGCCATGAGGCAGATACGCAGTATTTT.

The CDR3 sequence: CASSPSPAGELFF. The DNA for the CDR3 is TGTGCCAGCTCACCCTCTCCGGCCGGGGAGCTGTTTTTT. This chain connects TRBV18 to TRBJ2-2; D unclear. CDR1 and CDR2 from the germline V gene are KGHSH and LQKENI. The CDR3 runs 13 residues. The germline V and J ends were trimmed by 3 bases and 6 bases, with 8 bases remaining between them.

The chain combines TRBV5-8 with TRBJ2-1, with 8 bases that match TRBD2. In germline, CDR1 is SGHTS, CDR2 YDEGEE. The CDR3 sequence is 17 residues long. With 2 bases clipped from V and 1 base from J, the junction kept 8 bases outside the gene matches. The CDR3 here is CASSFGLAPSSYNEQFF. CDR3 in DNA: TGTGCCAGCAGCTTCGGACTAGCTCCATCTTCCTACAATGAGCAGTTCTTC.

V gene TRBV6-5 combines with J gene TRBJ2-7; 8 bases line up with TRBD1. The CDR3 consists of 15 residues. Trimming at V came to 6 bases and at J to 0 bases, leaving 7 bases not matched to a gene. The germline V gene has CDR1 MNHEY and CDR2 SVGAGI. CDR3 loop: CASRLDRGGSYEQYF. Here the CDR3 DNA reads TGTGCCAGCAGATTAGACAGGGGAGGCTCCTACGAGCAGTACTTC.

V is TRBV7-2 and J is TRBJ1-2; D not resolved. The germline gives CDR1 SGHTA, CDR2 FQGNSA. The CDR3 length is 13 residues. Trimming removed 1 base at V and 0 bases at J, with 3 bases between. CDR3 coding DNA: TGTGCCAGCAGCTTAGACACTAACTATGGCTACACCTTC. This codes for CASSLDTNYGYTF.

The chain joins TRBV25-1 to TRBJ2-1; tentatively, D is TRBD2 (6 bases). V lost 11 bases to trimming and J lost 4 bases, with 15 bases between them. Germline values: CDR1 MGHDK, CDR2 SYGVNS. The CDR3 spans 13 residues. Here the CDR3 DNA reads TGTGCCTCAATACGGGCGGGATACAATGAGCAGTTCTTC. Its translation: CASIRAGYNEQFF.